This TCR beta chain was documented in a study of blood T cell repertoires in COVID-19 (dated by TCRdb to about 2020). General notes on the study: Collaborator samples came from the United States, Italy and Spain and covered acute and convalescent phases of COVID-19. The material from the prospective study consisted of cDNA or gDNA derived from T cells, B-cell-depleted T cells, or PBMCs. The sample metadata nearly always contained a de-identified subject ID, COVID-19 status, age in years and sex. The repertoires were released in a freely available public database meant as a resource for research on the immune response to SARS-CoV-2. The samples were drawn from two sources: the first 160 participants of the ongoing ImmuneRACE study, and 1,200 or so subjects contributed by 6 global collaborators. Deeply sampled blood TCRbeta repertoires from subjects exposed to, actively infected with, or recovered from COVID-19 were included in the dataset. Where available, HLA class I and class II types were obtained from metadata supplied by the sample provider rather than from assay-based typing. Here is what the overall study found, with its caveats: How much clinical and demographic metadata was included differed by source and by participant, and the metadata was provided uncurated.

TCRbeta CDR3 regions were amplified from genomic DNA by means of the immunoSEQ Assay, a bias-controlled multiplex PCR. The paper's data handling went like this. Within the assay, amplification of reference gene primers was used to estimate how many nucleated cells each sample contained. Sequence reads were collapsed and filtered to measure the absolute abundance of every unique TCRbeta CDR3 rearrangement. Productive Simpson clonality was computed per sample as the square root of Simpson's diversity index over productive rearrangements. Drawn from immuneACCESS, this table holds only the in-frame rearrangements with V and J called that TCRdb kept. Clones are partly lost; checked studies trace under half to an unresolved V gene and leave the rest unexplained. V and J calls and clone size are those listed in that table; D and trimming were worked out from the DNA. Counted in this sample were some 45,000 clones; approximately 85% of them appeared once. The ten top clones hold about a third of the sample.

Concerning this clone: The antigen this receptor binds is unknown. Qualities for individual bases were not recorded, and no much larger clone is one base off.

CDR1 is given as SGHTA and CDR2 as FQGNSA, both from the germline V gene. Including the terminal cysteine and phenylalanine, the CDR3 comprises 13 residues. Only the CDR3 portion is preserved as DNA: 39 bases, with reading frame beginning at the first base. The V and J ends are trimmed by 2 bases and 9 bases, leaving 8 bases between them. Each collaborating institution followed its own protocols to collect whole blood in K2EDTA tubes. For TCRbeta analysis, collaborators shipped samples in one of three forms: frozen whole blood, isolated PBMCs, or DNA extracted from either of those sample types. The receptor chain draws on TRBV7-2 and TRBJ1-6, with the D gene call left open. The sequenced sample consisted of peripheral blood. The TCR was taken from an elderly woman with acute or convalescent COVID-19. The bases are TGTGCCAGCAGCTTAAGTTCCAGTTCACCCCTCCACTTT. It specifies CASSLSSSSPLHF. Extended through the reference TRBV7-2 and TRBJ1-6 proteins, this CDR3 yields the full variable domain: GAGVSQSPSNKVTEKGKDVELRCDPISGHTALYWYRQSLGQGLEFLIYFQGNSAPDKSGLPSDRFSAERTGGSVSTLTIQRTQQEDSAVYLCASSLSSSSPLHFGNGTRLTVT.